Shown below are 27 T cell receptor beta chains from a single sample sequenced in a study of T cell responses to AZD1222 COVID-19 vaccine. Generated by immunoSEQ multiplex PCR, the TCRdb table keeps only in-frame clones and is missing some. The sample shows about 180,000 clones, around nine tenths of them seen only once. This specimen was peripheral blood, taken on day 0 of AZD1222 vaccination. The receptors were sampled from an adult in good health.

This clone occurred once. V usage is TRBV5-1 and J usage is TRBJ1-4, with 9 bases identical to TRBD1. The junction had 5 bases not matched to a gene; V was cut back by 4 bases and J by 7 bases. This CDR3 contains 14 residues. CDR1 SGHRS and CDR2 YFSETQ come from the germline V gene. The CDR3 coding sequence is TGCGCCAGCAGCCCGGACAGGGGAGGTGAAAAACTGTTTTTT. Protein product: CASSPDRGGEKLFF.

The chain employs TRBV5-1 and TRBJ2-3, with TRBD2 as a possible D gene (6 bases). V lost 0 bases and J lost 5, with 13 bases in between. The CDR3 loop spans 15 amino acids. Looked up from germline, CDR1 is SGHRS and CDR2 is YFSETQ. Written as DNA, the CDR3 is TGCGCCAGCAGCTTGGTGGGAGGCCGGGGAGATACGCAGTATTTT. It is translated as CASSLVGGRGDTQYF.

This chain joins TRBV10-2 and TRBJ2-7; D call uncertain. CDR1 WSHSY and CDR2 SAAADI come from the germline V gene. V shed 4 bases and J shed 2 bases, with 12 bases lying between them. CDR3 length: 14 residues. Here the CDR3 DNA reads TGCGCCAGCAGTGCCGCTGGGCTCCCCTACGAGCAGTACTTC. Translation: CASSAAGLPYEQYF.

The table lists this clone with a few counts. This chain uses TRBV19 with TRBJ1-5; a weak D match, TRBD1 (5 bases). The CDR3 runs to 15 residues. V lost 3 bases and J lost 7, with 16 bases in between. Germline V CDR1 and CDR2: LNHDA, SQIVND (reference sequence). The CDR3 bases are TGTGCCAGTAGTATGGGGTCAGGGTATGACCAGCCCCAGCATTTT. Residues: CASSMGSGYDQPQHF.

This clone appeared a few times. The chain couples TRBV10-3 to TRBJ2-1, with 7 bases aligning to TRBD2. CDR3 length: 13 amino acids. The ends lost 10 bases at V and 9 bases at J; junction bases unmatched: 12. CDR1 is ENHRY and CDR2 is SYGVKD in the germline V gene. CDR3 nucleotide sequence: TGTGCCACCATGGGTCCCGGGGGGAGTGAGCAGTTCTTC. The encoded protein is CATMGPGGSEQFF.

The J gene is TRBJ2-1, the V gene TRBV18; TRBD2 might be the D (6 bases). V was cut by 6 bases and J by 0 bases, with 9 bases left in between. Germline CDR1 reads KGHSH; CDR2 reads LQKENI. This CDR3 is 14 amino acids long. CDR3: CASSGGSSYNEQFF. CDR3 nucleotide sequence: TGTGCCAGCTCCGGAGGGAGCTCCTACAATGAGCAGTTCTTC. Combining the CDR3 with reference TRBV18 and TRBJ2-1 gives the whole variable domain NAGVMQNPRHLVRRRGQEARLRCSPMKGHSHVYWYRQLPEEGLKFMVYLQKENIIDESGMPKERFSAEFPKEGPSILRIQQVVRGDSAAYFCASSGGSSYNEQFFGPGTRLTVL.

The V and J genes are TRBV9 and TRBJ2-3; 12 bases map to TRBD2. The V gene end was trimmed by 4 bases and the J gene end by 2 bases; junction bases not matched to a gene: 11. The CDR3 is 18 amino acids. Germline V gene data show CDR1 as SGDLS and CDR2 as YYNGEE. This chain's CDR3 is CASSSRLAGADITDTQYF. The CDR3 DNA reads TGTGCCAGCAGCTCGCGACTAGCGGGAGCAGATATCACAGATACGCAGTATTTT.

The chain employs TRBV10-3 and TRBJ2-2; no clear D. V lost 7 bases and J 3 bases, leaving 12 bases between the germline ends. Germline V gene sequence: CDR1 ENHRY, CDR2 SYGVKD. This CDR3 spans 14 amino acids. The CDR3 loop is CAITSHQDTGELFF. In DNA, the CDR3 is TGTGCCATCACAAGTCATCAAGACACCGGGGAGCTGTTTTTT.

The CDR3 protein is CSVGTANYGYTF. The CDR3 region has the DNA TGCAGCGTTGGGACAGCTAACTATGGCTACACCTTC. V gene TRBV29-1 combines with J gene TRBJ1-2, with a weak D call TRBD1 (6 bases). This CDR3 region has 12 residues. Germline V CDR1 and CDR2: SQVTM, ANQGSEA. Trimming shortened V by 4 bases and J by 0 bases, and 6 bases separated the two germline ends.

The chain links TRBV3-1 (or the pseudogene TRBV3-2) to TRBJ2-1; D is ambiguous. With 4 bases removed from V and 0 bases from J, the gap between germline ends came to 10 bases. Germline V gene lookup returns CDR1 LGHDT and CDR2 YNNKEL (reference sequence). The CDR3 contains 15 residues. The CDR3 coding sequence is TGTGCCAGCAGCCCGACCGCCAACTCCTACAATGAGCAGTTCTTC. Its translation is CASSPTANSYNEQFF.

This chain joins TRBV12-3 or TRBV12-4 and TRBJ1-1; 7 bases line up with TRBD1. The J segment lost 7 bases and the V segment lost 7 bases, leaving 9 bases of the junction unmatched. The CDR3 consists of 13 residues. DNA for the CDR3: TGTGCCAGCATCATTGGGACAGTGGGTGAAGCTTTCTTT. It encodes CASIIGTVGEAFF.

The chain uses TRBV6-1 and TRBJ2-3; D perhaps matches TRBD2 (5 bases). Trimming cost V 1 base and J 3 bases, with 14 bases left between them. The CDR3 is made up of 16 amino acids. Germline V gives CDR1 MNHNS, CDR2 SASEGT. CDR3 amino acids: CASSEDMGVGTDTQYF. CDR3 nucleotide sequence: TGTGCCAGCAGTGAAGACATGGGAGTGGGTACAGATACGCAGTATTTT.

This CDR3 is CASSRGLAGGNTGELFF. CDR3 DNA: TGTGCCAGCTCCAGAGGACTAGCGGGAGGAAACACCGGGGAGCTGTTTTTT. J is TRBJ2-2 and V is TRBV18, with TRBD2 matching over 14 bases. The germline CDR1 and CDR2 sequences are KGHSH and LQKENI. The V and J ends lost 6 bases and 2 bases, in that order; junction bases with no gene match: 5. This CDR3 has 17 residues.

The CDR3 spells CASRQGNYGYTF. CDR3 nucleotide sequence: TGTGCCAGCAGGCAGGGTAACTATGGCTACACCTTC. The chain carries TRBV12-3 or TRBV12-4 and TRBJ1-2; D perhaps matches TRBD1 (5 bases). The CDR3 is 12 residues long. The ends were cut back, 6 bases at V and 1 base at J, with 6 bases in the middle.

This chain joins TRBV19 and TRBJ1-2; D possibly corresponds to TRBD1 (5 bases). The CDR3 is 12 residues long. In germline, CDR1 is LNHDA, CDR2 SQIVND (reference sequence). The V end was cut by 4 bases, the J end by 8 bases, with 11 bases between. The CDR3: CASSTRDNGYTF. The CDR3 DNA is TGTGCCAGTAGTACCAGGGATAACGGCTACACCTTC.

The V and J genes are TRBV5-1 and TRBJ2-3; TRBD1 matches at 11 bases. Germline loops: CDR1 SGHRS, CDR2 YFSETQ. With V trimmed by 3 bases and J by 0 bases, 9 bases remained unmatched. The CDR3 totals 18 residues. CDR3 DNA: TGCGCCAGCAGCTCCTGGACAGGGGGCCCGGTCAGCACAGATACGCAGTATTTT. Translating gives CASSSWTGGPVSTDTQYF. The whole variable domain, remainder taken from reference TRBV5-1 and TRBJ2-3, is KAGVTQTPRYLIKTRGQQVTLSCSPISGHRSVSWYQQTPGQGLQFLFEYFSETQRNKGNFPGRFSGRQFSNSRSEMNVSTLELGDSALYLCASSSWTGGPVSTDTQYFGPGTRLTVL.

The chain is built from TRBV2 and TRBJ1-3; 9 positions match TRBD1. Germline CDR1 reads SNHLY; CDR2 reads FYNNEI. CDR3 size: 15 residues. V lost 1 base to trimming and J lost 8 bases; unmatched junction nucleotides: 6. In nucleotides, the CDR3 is TGTGCCAGCAGTGAAGACGGGACAGGGTTAGACACCATATATTTT. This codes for CASSEDGTGLDTIYF. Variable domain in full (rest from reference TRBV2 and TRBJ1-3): EPEVTQTPSHQVTQMGQEVILRCVPISNHLYFYWYRQILGQKVEFLVSFYNNEISEKSEIFDDQFSVERPDGSNFTLKIRSTKLEDSAMYFCASSEDGTGLDTIYFGEGSWLTVV.

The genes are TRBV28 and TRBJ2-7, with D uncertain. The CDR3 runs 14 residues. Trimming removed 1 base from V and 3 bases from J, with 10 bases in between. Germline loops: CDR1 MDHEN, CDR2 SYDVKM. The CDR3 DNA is TGTGCCAGCAGTTTATACCGGGCGGACTACGAGCAGTACTTC. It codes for CASSLYRADYEQYF.

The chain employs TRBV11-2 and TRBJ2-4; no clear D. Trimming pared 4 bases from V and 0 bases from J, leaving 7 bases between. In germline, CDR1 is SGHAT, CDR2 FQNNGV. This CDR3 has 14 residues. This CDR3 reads CASSSRLAKNIQYF. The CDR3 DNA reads TGTGCCAGCAGCTCGCGGTTAGCCAAAAACATTCAGTACTTC.

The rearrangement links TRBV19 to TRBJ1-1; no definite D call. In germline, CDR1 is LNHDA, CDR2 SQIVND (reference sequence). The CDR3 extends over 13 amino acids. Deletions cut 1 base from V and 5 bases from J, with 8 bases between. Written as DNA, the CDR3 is TGTGCCAGTAGTATAGCTAAGGGAACTGAAGCTTTCTTT. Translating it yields CASSIAKGTEAFF.

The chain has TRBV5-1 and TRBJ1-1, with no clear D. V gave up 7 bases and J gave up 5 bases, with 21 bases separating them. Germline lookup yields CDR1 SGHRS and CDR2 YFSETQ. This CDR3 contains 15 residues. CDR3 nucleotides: TGCGCCAGCTCGTCGGGAGGCGAATCTGGGACTGAAGCTTTCTTT. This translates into CASSSGGESGTEAFF.

The CDR3 bases are TGCGCCAGCAGCTTGGCACCATTCTCTGGGGCCAACGTCCTGACTTTC. This translates into CASSLAPFSGANVLTF. The V and J genes are TRBV5-1 and TRBJ2-6, with unresolved D. This CDR3 has 16 amino acids. The germline V and J ends were trimmed by 0 bases and 0 bases, with 7 bases remaining between them. The germline gives CDR1 SGHRS, CDR2 YFSETQ.

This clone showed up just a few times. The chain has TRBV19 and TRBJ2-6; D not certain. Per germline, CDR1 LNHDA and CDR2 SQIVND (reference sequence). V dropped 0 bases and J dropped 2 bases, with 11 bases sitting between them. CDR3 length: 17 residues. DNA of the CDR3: TGTGCCAGTAGTATAGACCAAGAGGTGGCTGGGGCCAACGTCCTGACTTTC. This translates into CASSIDQEVAGANVLTF.

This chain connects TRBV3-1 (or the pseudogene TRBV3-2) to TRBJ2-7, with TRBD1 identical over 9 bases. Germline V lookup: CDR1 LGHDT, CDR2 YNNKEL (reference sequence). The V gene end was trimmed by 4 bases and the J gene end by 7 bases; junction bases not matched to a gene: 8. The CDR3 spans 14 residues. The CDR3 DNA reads TGTGCCAGCAGCCCTGGGACAGGGACGTTTGAGCAGTACTTC. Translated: CASSPGTGTFEQYF.

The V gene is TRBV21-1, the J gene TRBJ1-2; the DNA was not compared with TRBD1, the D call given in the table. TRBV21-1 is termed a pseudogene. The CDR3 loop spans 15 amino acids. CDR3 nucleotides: TGTGCCAGCAGCAAGGGGGACAGGGGGCTGCTTGGCTACACCTTC. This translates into CASSKGDRGLLGYTF.

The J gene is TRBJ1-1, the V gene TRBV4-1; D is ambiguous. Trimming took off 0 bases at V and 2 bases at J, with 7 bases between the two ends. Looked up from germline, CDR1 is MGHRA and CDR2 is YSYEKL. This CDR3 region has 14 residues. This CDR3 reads CASSQDWGNTEAFF. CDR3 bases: TGCGCCAGCAGCCAAGATTGGGGAAACACTGAAGCTTTCTTT.

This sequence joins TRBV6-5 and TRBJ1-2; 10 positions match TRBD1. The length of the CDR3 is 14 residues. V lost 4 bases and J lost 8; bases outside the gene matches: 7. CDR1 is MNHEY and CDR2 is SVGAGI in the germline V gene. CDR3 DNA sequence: TGTGCCAGCAGTTTGGGGACAGGGGCACGAGGCTACACCTTC. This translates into CASSLGTGARGYTF.